This T cell receptor (beta chain) was retrieved from a study of identical twins. This clonotype was picked up a small number of times. Its cognate antigen is unknown. Whole-study results and caveats: Those out-of-frame alpha sequences shared by twins showed an excess of low generation probability.

This CDR3 contains 16 residues. TCRdb re-derived calls from the 5' RACE reads in MiXCR, one entry per CDR3 protein. The table lists 570,000 or so distinct CDR3 sequences, 9% to 10% of them singletons. The sample was also linked to a second study, of yellow fever vaccine responses in identical twins.

The sequencing input was PBMCs. This sequence originates from a woman aged 18-29 years in good health. The rearrangement joins TRBV12-2 to TRBJ2-7; TRBD1 is taken as the D call from the table, unchecked against the DNA. TRBV12-2 is classified as a pseudogene. The CDR3 loop reads CASRLHRTGGNYEQYF. CDR3 bases: TGTGCAAGTCGCCTACACCGGACAGGGGGAAACTACGAGCAGTACTTC.